These 14 T cell receptor beta chains were all obtained from the same sample, sequenced in a study of blood T cells in healthy people across ages. PCR was performed a second time for about 6 to 11 cycles using a sample-barcoded 5' primer and a J-beta primer mix. TCRdb redid the calling of the 5' RACE reads with MiXCR, one entry per CDR3 protein. The profile shows hundreds of thousands of distinct CDR3 sequences, more than 45% of them singletons. Material: blood. The source of these receptors is a man of 80 years or more in good health.

The chain uses TRBV7-2 and TRBJ2-3; 8 bases fit TRBD2. Per the germline V gene, CDR1 is SGHTA and CDR2 is FQGNSA. V lost 4 bases to trimming and J lost 3 bases; unmatched junction nucleotides: 6. CDR3 length: 15 amino acids. CDR3 in amino acids: CASSSSGSGTDTQYF. CDR3 nucleotides: TGTGCCAGCAGCTCAAGCGGGAGTGGTACAGATACGCAGTATTTT. Together with reference TRBV7-2 and TRBJ2-3, the CDR3 gives the full variable domain: GAGVSQSPSNKVTEKGKDVELRCDPISGHTALYWYRQSLGQGLEFLIYFQGNSAPDKSGLPSDRFSAERTGGSVSTLTIQRTQQEDSAVYLCASSSSGSGTDTQYFGPGTRLTVL.

This chain joins TRBV7-2 and TRBJ1-5; D possibly corresponds to TRBD1 (6 bases). The CDR3 sequence is 14 residues long. Per the germline V gene, CDR1 is SGHTA and CDR2 is FQGNSA. Trimming pared 5 bases from V and 7 bases from J, leaving 15 bases between. This CDR3 reads CASSRDITEQPQHF. In DNA form, the CDR3 reads TGTGCCAGCAGCCGGGACATAACGGAACAGCCCCAGCATTTT.

Only a few counts were recorded for this clonotype. The rearrangement links TRBV12-3 or TRBV12-4 to TRBJ1-4, with D possibly matching TRBD1 (6 bases). There are 17 residues in the CDR3. V lost 6 bases, J lost 4 bases, and 21 bases lay in between. CDR3 in DNA: TGTGCCAGCAGGGGGGACTACAGGGCGAGAAATAATGAAAAACTGTTTTTT. It codes for CASRGDYRARNNEKLFF.

This chain joins TRBV7-3 and TRBJ2-1, with D perhaps matching TRBD1 or TRBD2 (5 bases each). From germline, CDR1 is SGHTA and CDR2 FQGTGA. The CDR3 runs to 13 residues. The V end lost 4 bases, the J end lost 10 bases, and 14 bases lay between the germline ends. DNA for the CDR3: TGTGCCAGCAGCTCCTTGGGACGACCCGAGCAGTTCTTC. This codes for CASSSLGRPEQFF.

The genes are TRBV5-1 and TRBJ2-1; perhaps TRBD2 as D (5 bases). Between the trimmed V and J ends, which lost 4 bases and 6 bases, there was a span of 17 bases. The germline V gene encodes CDR1 SGHRS and CDR2 YFSETQ. The CDR3 is 15 residues long. The CDR3 region has the DNA TGCGCCAGCAGCCCTCGCCCGGCGGGCAGCAATGAGCAGTTCTTC. Translating it yields CASSPRPAGSNEQFF.

Ten or more counts support this clonotype. DNA for the CDR3: TGTGCCAGCTACCAGGGGGCAAGGGGTTTACGTGTGAATGAGCAGTTCTTC. Translating gives CASYQGARGLRVNEQFF. J is TRBJ2-1 and V is TRBV6-6, with 8 bases aligning to TRBD1. V lost 8 bases, J lost 7 bases, and 19 bases stayed unmatched. The CDR3 is 17 amino acids. Per germline, CDR1 MNHNY and CDR2 SVGAGI (reference sequence).

Only a few counts were recorded for this clonotype. This chain connects TRBV12-3 or TRBV12-4 to TRBJ2-1, with a possible D match to TRBD2 (5 bases). The DNA end favors TRBJ2-7, so the J call may be wrong. The CDR3 is 14 amino acids. In DNA, the CDR3 is TGTGCCAGCAGTTTAACTAGTCCCTACAATGAGCAGTACTTC. Amino acids: CASSLTSPYNEQYF.

The CDR3 DNA follows: TGTGCCGCATCACTGTTGGGGGGACTAGCGACGGATACGCAGTATTTT. Its translation: CAASLLGGLATDTQYF. The V gene is TRBV10-3, the J gene TRBJ2-3; 10 bases are a match to TRBD2. J was trimmed by 6 bases and V by 11 bases; bases with no gene match: 17. CDR1 is ENHRY, CDR2 SYGVKD, per germline. This CDR3 region has 16 residues.

CDR3 region: CASSADGGGNQPQHF. CDR3 bases: TGTGCCAGCAGTGCTGACGGCGGAGGCAATCAGCCCCAGCATTTT. The J gene is TRBJ1-5, the V gene TRBV2; D not certain. Germline CDR1 is SNHLY and CDR2 is FYNNEI. V lost 4 bases and J 2 bases, leaving 12 bases between the germline ends. CDR3 size: 15 residues.

The chain uses TRBV29-1 and TRBJ2-5; D assignment may be TRBD1 or TRBD2 (5 bases each). The J call could be wrong; TRBJ2-7 is a better fit for the DNA end. Germline CDR1 reads SQVTM; CDR2 reads ANQGSEA. The CDR3 has 15 amino acids. The CDR3 nucleotides read TGCAGCGTTCGTGCTGGGGACCCACCTCTGGGCGAGCAGTACTTC. It is translated as CSVRAGDPPLGEQYF.

This clonotype turned up a few times. The V call is TRBV12-3 or TRBV12-4, the J call TRBJ2-3, with a possible D match to TRBD2 (5 bases). With 5 bases removed from V and 4 bases from J, the gap between germline ends came to 10 bases. The CDR3 is 13 residues long. As DNA, the CDR3 is TGTGCCAGCAGTAGAGGGTTGCCAGATACGCAGTATTTT. It translates to CASSRGLPDTQYF.

The chain joins TRBV5-1 to TRBJ1-2; D is undetermined. This CDR3 has 16 residues. V lost 2 bases and J lost 3, with 17 bases in between. Per the germline V gene, CDR1 is SGHRS and CDR2 is YFSETQ. In DNA, the CDR3 is TGCGCCAGCAGCTTAGGGTTGACTCAACAGCACTATGGCTACACCTTC. Translating gives CASSLGLTQQHYGYTF.

J is TRBJ1-3 and V is TRBV6-5; no clear D. Trimming pared 1 base from V and 0 bases from J, leaving 10 bases between. This CDR3 comprises 16 residues. Per germline, CDR1 MNHEY and CDR2 SVGAGI. CDR3 DNA sequence: TGTGCCAGCAGTTACTTCCCACTGGGCTCTGGAAACACCATATATTTT. Translation gives CASSYFPLGSGNTIYF.

CDR3 nucleotide sequence: TGTGCCAGCAGCCAGGGACCAGCGGCCCGGTCGAATCAGTTCTTC. Translation gives CASSQGPAARSNQFF. The rearrangement uses TRBV3-1 and TRBJ2-1; D is perhaps TRBD1 or TRBD2 (5 bases each). Germline V CDR1 and CDR2: LGHDT, YNNKEL (reference sequence). The CDR3 covers 15 residues. Trimming pared 3 bases from V and 13 bases from J, leaving 22 bases between.